This entry lists 25 T cell receptor beta chains sequenced from one sample in a study of CD8+ T cells in alopecia areata. The treatment is: oral pan-JAK inhibitor, 5-10 mg twice daily. cDNA prepared by RNA extraction and subsequent reverse transcription served as the template for sequencing. TCRdb's table, derived via immunoSEQ multiplex PCR, lists solely in-frame clones and lacks some. This table holds about 100,000 clones, 84% found once. Specimen: CD8+ T cells sorted from blood, collected at week 24, from a patient treated with tofacitinib. These receptors were collected from a human donor with alopecia areata.

The chain employs TRBV11-2 and TRBJ1-2; 8 nucleotides match TRBD1. J was trimmed by 8 bases and V by 0 bases; bases with no gene match: 5. This CDR3 has 14 amino acids. The germline gives CDR1 SGHAT, CDR2 FQNNGV. In DNA, the CDR3 is TGTGCCAGCAGCTTAGATCCGACAGGGGACGGCTACACCTTC. Translated, it gives CASSLDPTGDGYTF. Full variable domain (remainder filled in from reference TRBV11-2 and TRBJ1-2): EAGVAQSPRYKIIEKRQSVAFWCNPISGHATLYWYQQILGQGPKLLIQFQNNGVVDDSQLPKDRFSAERLKGVDSTLKIQPAKLEDSAVYLCASSLDPTGDGYTFGSGTRLTVV.

This clone was detected once. The genes are TRBV10-2 and TRBJ2-7; D possibly corresponds to TRBD1 (6 bases). V was trimmed by 5 bases and J by 3 bases, leaving 8 bases between them. CDR1 is WSHSY, CDR2 SAAADI, per germline. The CDR3 has 12 residues. Written as DNA, the CDR3 is TGCGCCAGCAGTTCACAGGGCTACGAGCAGTACTTC. Residues: CASSSQGYEQYF.

This clone has only one observation. V usage is TRBV7-6 and J usage is TRBJ2-5; D is perhaps TRBD1 or TRBD2 (6 bases each). Germline V gene data show CDR1 as SGHVS and CDR2 as FNYEAQ. V was trimmed by 0 bases and J by 5 bases, leaving 10 bases between them. This CDR3 has 14 residues. The CDR3 sequence: CASSLAGGRETQYF. The CDR3 DNA reads TGTGCCAGCAGCTTAGCGGGGGGCAGGGAGACCCAGTACTTC. The variable domain in full, completed from reference TRBV7-6 and TRBJ2-5, reads GAGVSQSPRYKVTKRGQDVALRCDPISGHVSLYWYRQALGQGPEFLTYFNYEAQQDKSGLPNDRFSAERPEGSISTLTIQRTEQRDSAMYRCASSLAGGRETQYFGPGTRLLVL.

The chain links TRBV16 to TRBJ2-1, with 9 bases that match TRBD2. The CDR3 totals 15 residues. Looked up from germline, CDR1 is KGHSY and CDR2 is FQNENV. V gave up 2 bases and J gave up 7 bases; unmatched junction bases: 6. CDR3 in amino acids: CASSQPGTSINEQFF. DNA of the CDR3: TGTGCCAGCAGCCAACCCGGGACTAGCATAAATGAGCAGTTCTTC. Looking up the rest from reference TRBV16 and TRBJ2-1 gives the full variable domain: GEEVAQTPKHLVRGEGQKAKLYCAPIKGHSYVFWYQQVLKNEFKFLISFQNENVFDETGMPKERFSAKCLPNSPCSLEIQATKLEDSAVYFCASSQPGTSINEQFFGPGTRLTVL.

The gene calls are TRBV29-1 and TRBJ2-4; unclear D gene. Per the germline V gene, CDR1 is SQVTM and CDR2 is ANQGSEA. The CDR3 has 12 amino acids. Trimming stripped 7 bases from V and 0 bases from J, with 7 bases between. The CDR3 DNA follows: TGCAGCGGAGAACTAGCCAAAAACATTCAGTACTTC. This codes for CSGELAKNIQYF.

This clone was found a few times. The gene calls are TRBV25-1 and TRBJ2-7; no clear D. The germline V gene has CDR1 MGHDK and CDR2 SYGVNS. The CDR3 contains 13 residues. The V end was cut by 6 bases, the J end by 2 bases, with 11 bases between. CDR3 in amino acids: CASRAPGPYEQYF. The CDR3 DNA follows: TGTGCCAGCAGGGCACCAGGACCCTACGAGCAGTACTTC.

The chain joins TRBV11-3 to TRBJ1-1, with no clear D. V was trimmed by 5 bases and J by 3 bases, leaving 13 bases between them. The CDR3 has 14 amino acids. Germline V gene sequence: CDR1 SGHNT, CDR2 YENEEA. CDR3 region: CASSRRRGYTEAFF. DNA for the CDR3: TGTGCCAGCAGCCGGAGGCGGGGTTACACTGAAGCTTTCTTT.

The genes are TRBV18 and TRBJ2-7, with a weak D call TRBD1 (6 bases). Germline CDR1 and CDR2: KGHSH and LQKENI. V lost 3 bases, J lost 3 bases, and 12 bases lay in between. The CDR3 totals 14 residues. The CDR3 DNA reads TGTGCCAGCTCACCGTGGACAGAAGTCTACGAGCAGTACTTC. As protein: CASSPWTEVYEQYF. Full variable domain (remainder filled in from reference TRBV18 and TRBJ2-7): NAGVMQNPRHLVRRRGQEARLRCSPMKGHSHVYWYRQLPEEGLKFMVYLQKENIIDESGMPKERFSAEFPKEGPSILRIQQVVRGDSAAYFCASSPWTEVYEQYFGPGTRLTVT.

This clone was counted a few times. The chain has TRBV4-2 and TRBJ2-3, with a weak D call TRBD1 (6 bases). The germline V gene encodes CDR1 LGHNA and CDR2 YNFKEQ. The CDR3 spans 15 residues. The ends were cut back, 0 bases at V and 0 bases at J, with 7 bases in the middle. CDR3: CASSQEGGSTDTQYF. CDR3 DNA: TGTGCCAGCAGCCAAGAAGGGGGAAGCACAGATACGCAGTATTTT.

The V call is TRBV7-9, the J call TRBJ2-5, with 7 nucleotides matching TRBD1. V gave up 3 bases and J gave up 3 bases; unmatched junction bases: 10. CDR3 length: 16 amino acids. Germline V gene data show CDR1 as SEHNR and CDR2 as FQNEAQ (reference sequence). This CDR3 is CASSFPRGTAKETQYF. The CDR3 bases are TGTGCCAGCAGCTTCCCTAGAGGGACAGCGAAAGAGACCCAGTACTTC.

The chain links TRBV29-1 to TRBJ2-1; 7 positions agree with TRBD1. The CDR3 sequence is 12 residues long. Losses at the gene ends were 6 bases for V and 7 bases for J; bases not matched to a gene: 6. In germline, CDR1 is SQVTM, CDR2 ANQGSEA. The CDR3 nucleotides are TGCAGCGTGGCGACAGGGTTAAATGAGCAGTTCTTC. It codes for CSVATGLNEQFF.

This rearrangement joins TRBV29-1 to TRBJ2-7; 7 positions agree with TRBD1. The germline V gene encodes CDR1 SQVTM and CDR2 ANQGSEA. Germline trimming cut 4 bases from V and 5 bases from J; bases unmatched to any gene: 5. This CDR3 is built from 12 residues. The CDR3 loop is CSVAWDSDEQYF. CDR3 sequence (DNA): TGCAGCGTTGCGTGGGACAGCGACGAGCAGTACTTC.

The chain couples TRBV25-1 to TRBJ1-2; maybe TRBD1 (6 bases). Deletions cut 3 bases from V and 10 bases from J, with 21 bases between. Germline CDR1 and CDR2: MGHDK and SYGVNS. This CDR3 is 15 amino acids long. The CDR3 sequence: CASSDLAGTPLFYTF. CDR3 nucleotide sequence: TGTGCCAGCAGTGATTTAGCTGGGACACCCCTCTTCTACACCTTC.

The chain couples TRBV30 to TRBJ1-2; TRBD1 agrees at 10 bases. The CDR3 covers 16 residues. CDR1 is GTSNPN, CDR2 SVGIG, per germline (reference sequence). Trimming took 0 bases from V and 6 from J; bases not matched to a gene: 10. CDR3 sequence reads: CAWSVLPGQGMNGYTF. CDR3 coding DNA: TGTGCCTGGAGTGTACTCCCGGGACAGGGGATGAATGGCTACACCTTC.

The V call is TRBV7-9, the J call TRBJ1-1; D uncertain. The CDR3 runs 16 residues. Germline loops: CDR1 SEHNR, CDR2 FQNEAQ (reference sequence). Trimming took off 1 base at V and 0 bases at J, with 12 bases between the two ends. The CDR3 nucleotides are TGTGCCAGCAGCTTAGTAGGAAGGGAAATGAACACTGAAGCTTTCTTT. It specifies CASSLVGREMNTEAFF.

The rearrangement joins TRBV29-1 to TRBJ1-1, with D maybe TRBD1 (6 bases). Germline V lookup: CDR1 SQVTM, CDR2 ANQGSEA. Deletions cut 7 bases from V and 5 bases from J, with 20 bases between. There are 14 residues in the CDR3. The CDR3 sequence is CSGLSGEGWTEAFF. The CDR3 coding sequence is TGCAGCGGCCTGTCAGGGGAGGGTTGGACTGAAGCTTTCTTT.

By its share, this clone is medium-sized (0.01 to 0.1%). V and J are TRBV4-3 and TRBJ1-2; 11 bases match TRBD1. This CDR3 comprises 17 residues. Germline CDR1 reads LGHNA; CDR2 reads YSLEER. The junction had 6 bases not matched to a gene; V was cut back by 1 base and J by 2 bases. As DNA, the CDR3 is TGCGCCAGCAGCCAAGTGAGGACAGGGGGCCTAAACTATGGCTACACCTTC. Residues: CASSQVRTGGLNYGYTF.

V usage is TRBV2 and J usage is TRBJ1-2; D remains ambiguous. The CDR3 sequence is 13 residues long. Germline CDR1 reads SNHLY; CDR2 reads FYNNEI. V lost 6 bases to trimming and J lost 5 bases, with 13 bases between them. The CDR3, as DNA: TGTGCCAGCAGCCGGACGGAGGTATATGGCTACACCTTC. Protein product: CASSRTEVYGYTF.

This chain connects TRBV7-2 to TRBJ1-1; maybe TRBD1 (5 bases). Trimming removed 4 bases from V and 6 bases from J, with 21 bases in between. Germline V gene sequence: CDR1 SGHTA, CDR2 FQGNSA. The CDR3 is 16 amino acids. In nucleotides, the CDR3 is TGTGCCAGCAGCTCGGCGAATGCGGGGGGAAGCGCTGAAGCTTTCTTT. This codes for CASSSANAGGSAEAFF. Filled out from reference TRBV7-2 and TRBJ1-1, the complete variable domain reads GAGVSQSPSNKVTEKGKDVELRCDPISGHTALYWYRQSLGQGLEFLIYFQGNSAPDKSGLPSDRFSAERTGGSVSTLTIQRTQQEDSAVYLCASSSANAGGSAEAFFGQGTRLTVV.

The J gene is TRBJ2-3, the V gene TRBV2; 10 bases align to TRBD1. CDR1 SNHLY and CDR2 FYNNEI come from the germline V gene. The V and J ends lost 2 bases and 4 bases, in that order; junction bases with no gene match: 3. The CDR3 consists of 15 residues. The CDR3 nucleotides are TGTGCCAGCAGTGAATGGACAGGGGGTTCAGATACGCAGTATTTT. The encoded protein is CASSEWTGGSDTQYF.

The V call is TRBV4-3, the J call TRBJ1-1; D unresolved. V lost 0 bases to trimming and J lost 4 bases, with 15 bases between them. Germline lookup yields CDR1 LGHNA and CDR2 YSLEER. The CDR3 runs to 16 residues. This CDR3 is CASSQDLRAWGTEAFF. The DNA for the CDR3 is TGCGCCAGCAGCCAAGATCTTCGGGCGTGGGGCACTGAAGCTTTCTTT.

The chain has TRBV9 and TRBJ2-3, with D perhaps TRBD2 (7 bases). This CDR3 region has 15 residues. Germline CDR1 and CDR2: SGDLS and YYNGEE. The V end lost 4 bases, the J end lost 6 bases, and 18 bases lay between the germline ends. This CDR3 reads CASSPFGGADDTQYF. The DNA of the CDR3 is TGTGCCAGCAGCCCCTTTGGGGGGGCTGATGATACGCAGTATTTT.

This chain uses TRBV7-9 with TRBJ1-2; 8 positions match TRBD1. The V gene's germline CDR1 is SEHNR and CDR2 FQNEAQ (reference sequence). The CDR3 consists of 15 residues. Trimming cost V 0 bases and J 7 bases; bases outside gene matches: 7. Written as DNA, the CDR3 is TGTGCCAGCAGCTTAGCACAGGGGGTCGAGTTTGGCTACACCTTC. The encoded protein is CASSLAQGVEFGYTF.

The count of this clone is one. The chain employs TRBV7-8 and TRBJ1-5; 7 bases map to TRBD1. Germline V CDR1 and CDR2: SGHVS, FQNEAQ. The CDR3 sequence is 14 residues long. V was clipped by 5 bases and J by 4 bases; unmatched bases: 5. The CDR3 DNA follows: TGTGCCAGCAGCCAAGACAGGGCGAATCAGCCCCAGCATTTT. It codes for CASSQDRANQPQHF.

The CDR3 DNA is TGTGCCATCAGTGAGATGGACAGGGCGGTCGGCTACACCTTC. Translation gives CAISEMDRAVGYTF. The chain combines TRBV10-3 with TRBJ1-2; 8 positions agree with TRBD1. Germline CDR1 and CDR2: ENHRY and SYGVKD. This CDR3 is built from 14 residues. With 2 bases clipped from V and 8 bases from J, the junction kept 7 bases outside the gene matches.